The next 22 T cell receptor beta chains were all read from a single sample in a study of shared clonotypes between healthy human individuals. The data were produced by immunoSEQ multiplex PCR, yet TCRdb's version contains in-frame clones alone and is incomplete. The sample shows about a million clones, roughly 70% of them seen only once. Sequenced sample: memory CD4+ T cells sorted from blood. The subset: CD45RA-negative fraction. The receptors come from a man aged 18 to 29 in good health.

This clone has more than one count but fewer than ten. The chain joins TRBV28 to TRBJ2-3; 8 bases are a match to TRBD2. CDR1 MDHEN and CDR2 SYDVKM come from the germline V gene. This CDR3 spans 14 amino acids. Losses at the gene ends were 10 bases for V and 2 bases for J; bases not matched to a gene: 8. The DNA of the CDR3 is TGTGCCATCTGCGGGGGGTCCCCCACAGATACGCAGTATTTT. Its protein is CAICGGSPTDTQYF.

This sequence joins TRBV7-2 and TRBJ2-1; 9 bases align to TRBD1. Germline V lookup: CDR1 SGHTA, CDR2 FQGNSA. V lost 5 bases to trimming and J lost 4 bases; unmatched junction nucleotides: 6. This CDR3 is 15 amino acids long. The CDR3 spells CASSADRGVYNEQFF. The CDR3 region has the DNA TGTGCCAGCAGCGCTGACAGGGGGGTTTACAATGAGCAGTTCTTC.

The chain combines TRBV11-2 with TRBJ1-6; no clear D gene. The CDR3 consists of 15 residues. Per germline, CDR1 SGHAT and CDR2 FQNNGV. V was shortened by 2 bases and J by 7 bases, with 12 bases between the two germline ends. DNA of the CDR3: TGTGCCAGCAGCTTAACGAGGAACCGAAATTCACCCCTCCACTTT. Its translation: CASSLTRNRNSPLHF.

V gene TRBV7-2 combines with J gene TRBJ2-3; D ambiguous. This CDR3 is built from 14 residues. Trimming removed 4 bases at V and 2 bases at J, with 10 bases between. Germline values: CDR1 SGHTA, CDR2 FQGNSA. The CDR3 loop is CASSSYLSTDTQYF. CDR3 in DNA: TGTGCCAGCAGCTCGTACCTTTCCACAGATACGCAGTATTTT.

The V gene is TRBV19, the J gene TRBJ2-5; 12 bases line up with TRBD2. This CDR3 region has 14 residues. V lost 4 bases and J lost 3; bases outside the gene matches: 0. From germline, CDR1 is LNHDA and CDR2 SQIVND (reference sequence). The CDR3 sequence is CASSRLAGEETQYF. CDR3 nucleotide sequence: TGTGCCAGTAGTAGACTAGCGGGGGAAGAGACCCAGTACTTC.

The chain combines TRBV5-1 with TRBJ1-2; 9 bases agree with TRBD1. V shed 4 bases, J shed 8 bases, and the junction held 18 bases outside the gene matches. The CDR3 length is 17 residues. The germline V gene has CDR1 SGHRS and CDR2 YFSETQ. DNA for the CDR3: TGCGCCAGCAGCCAGGGACTCGGGACAGGGCATAGTCAGGGCTACACCTTC. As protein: CASSQGLGTGHSQGYTF. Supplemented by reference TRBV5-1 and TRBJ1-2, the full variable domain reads KAGVTQTPRYLIKTRGQQVTLSCSPISGHRSVSWYQQTPGQGLQFLFEYFSETQRNKGNFPGRFSGRQFSNSRSEMNVSTLELGDSALYLCASSQGLGTGHSQGYTFGSGTRLTVV.

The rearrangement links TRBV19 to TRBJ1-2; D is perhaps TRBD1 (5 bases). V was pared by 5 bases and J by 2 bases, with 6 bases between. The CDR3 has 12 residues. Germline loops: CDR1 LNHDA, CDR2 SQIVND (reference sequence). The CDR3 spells CASSEGNYGYTF. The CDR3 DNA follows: TGTGCCAGTAGTGAGGGGAACTATGGCTACACCTTC. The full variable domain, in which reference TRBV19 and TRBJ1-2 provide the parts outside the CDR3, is DGGITQSPKYLFRKEGQNVTLSCEQNLNHDAMYWYRQDPGQGLRLIYYSQIVNDFQKGDIAEGYSVSREKKESFPLTVTSAQKNPTAFYLCASSEGNYGYTFGSGTRLTVV.

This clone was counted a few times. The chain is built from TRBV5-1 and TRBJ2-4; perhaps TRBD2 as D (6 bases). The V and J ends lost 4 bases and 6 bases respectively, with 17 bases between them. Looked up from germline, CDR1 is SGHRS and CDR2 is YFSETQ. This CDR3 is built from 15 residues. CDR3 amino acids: CASSLDGGRGNIQYF. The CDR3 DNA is TGCGCCAGCAGCCTGGACGGGGGAAGGGGAAACATTCAGTACTTC.

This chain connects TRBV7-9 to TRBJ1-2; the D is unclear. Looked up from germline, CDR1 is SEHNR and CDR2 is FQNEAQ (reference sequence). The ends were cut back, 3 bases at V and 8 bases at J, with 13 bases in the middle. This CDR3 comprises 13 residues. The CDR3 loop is CASSLGRSGGYTF. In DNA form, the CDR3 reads TGTGCCAGCAGCTTGGGCCGATCGGGGGGCTACACCTTC.

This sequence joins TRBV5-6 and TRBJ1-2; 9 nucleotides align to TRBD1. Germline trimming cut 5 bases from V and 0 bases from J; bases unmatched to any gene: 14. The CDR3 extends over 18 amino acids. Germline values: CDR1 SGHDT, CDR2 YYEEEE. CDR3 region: CASREWGTGTSPNYGYTF. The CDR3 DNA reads TGTGCCAGCAGGGAATGGGGGACAGGGACCTCCCCTAACTATGGCTACACCTTC.

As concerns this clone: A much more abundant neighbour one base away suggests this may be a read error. The CDR3 spells CASSETSFGYTF. CDR3 DNA sequence: TGTGCCAGCAGTGAAACTTCCTTCGGCTACACCTTC. This chain connects TRBV6-1 to TRBJ1-2; D not certain. Germline lookup yields CDR1 MNHNS and CDR2 SASEGT. CDR3 size: 12 residues. Trimming removed 2 bases at V and 8 bases at J, with 9 bases between.

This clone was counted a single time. The CDR3 protein is CASSTEGVRLETQYF. CDR3 bases: TGCGCCAGCAGCACGGAGGGGGTAAGGTTGGAGACCCAGTACTTC. The rearrangement joins TRBV5-1 to TRBJ2-5; TRBD1 or TRBD2 may be the D gene (6 bases each). Germline V gives CDR1 SGHRS, CDR2 YFSETQ. V lost 4 bases and J 5 bases, leaving 18 bases between the germline ends. CDR3 length: 15 residues. The whole variable domain, filled in from reference TRBV5-1 and TRBJ2-5, reads KAGVTQTPRYLIKTRGQQVTLSCSPISGHRSVSWYQQTPGQGLQFLFEYFSETQRNKGNFPGRFSGRQFSNSRSEMNVSTLELGDSALYLCASSTEGVRLETQYFGPGTRLLVL.

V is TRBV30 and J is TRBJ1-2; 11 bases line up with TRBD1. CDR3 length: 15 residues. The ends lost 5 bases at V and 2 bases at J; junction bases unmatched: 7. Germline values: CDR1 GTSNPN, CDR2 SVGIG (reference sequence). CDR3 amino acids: CAWSKGTGGNYGYTF. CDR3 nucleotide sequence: TGTGCCTGGTCAAAAGGGACAGGGGGAAACTATGGCTACACCTTC.

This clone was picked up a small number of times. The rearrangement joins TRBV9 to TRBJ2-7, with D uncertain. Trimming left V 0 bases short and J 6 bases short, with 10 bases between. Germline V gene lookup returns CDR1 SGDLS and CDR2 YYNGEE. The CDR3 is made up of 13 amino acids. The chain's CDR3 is CASSVVGNSEQYF. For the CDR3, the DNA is TGTGCCAGCAGCGTAGTCGGAAACTCCGAGCAGTACTTC.

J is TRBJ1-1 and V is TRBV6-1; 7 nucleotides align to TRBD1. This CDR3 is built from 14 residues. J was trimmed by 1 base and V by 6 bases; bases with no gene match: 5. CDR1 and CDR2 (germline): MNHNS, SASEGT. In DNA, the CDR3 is TGTGCCAGCAGGGTGGGACAGCCGAACACTGAAGCTTTCTTT. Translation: CASRVGQPNTEAFF.

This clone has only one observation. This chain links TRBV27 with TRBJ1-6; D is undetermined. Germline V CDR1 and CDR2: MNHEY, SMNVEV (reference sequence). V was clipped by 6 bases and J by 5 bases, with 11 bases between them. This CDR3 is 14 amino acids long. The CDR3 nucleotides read TGTGCCAGCAGCAGCCCTAGTGATAATTCACCCCTCCACTTT. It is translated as CASSSPSDNSPLHF.

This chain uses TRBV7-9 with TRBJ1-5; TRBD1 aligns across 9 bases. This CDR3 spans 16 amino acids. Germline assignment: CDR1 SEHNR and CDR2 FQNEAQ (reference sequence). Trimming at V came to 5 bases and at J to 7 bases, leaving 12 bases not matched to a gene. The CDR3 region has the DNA TGTGCCAGCAGCAGAACCGGGACAGGGACTAACCAGCCCCAGCATTTT. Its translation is CASSRTGTGTNQPQHF.

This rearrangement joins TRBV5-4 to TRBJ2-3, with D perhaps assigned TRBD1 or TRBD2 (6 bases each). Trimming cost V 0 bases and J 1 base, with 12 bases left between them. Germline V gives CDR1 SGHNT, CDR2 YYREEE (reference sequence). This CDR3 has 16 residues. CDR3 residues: CASSLEGGRGTDTQYF. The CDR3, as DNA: TGTGCCAGCAGCTTGGAAGGGGGGCGCGGCACAGATACGCAGTATTTT.

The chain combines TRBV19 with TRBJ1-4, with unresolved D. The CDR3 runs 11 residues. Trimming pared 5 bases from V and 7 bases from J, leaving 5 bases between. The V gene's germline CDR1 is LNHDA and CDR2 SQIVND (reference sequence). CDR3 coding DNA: TGTGCCAGTAGTCTCGGTGAAAAACTGTTTTTT. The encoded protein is CASSLGEKLFF. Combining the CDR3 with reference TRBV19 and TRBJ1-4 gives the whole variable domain DGGITQSPKYLFRKEGQNVTLSCEQNLNHDAMYWYRQDPGQGLRLIYYSQIVNDFQKGDIAEGYSVSREKKESFPLTVTSAQKNPTAFYLCASSLGEKLFFGSGTQLSVL.

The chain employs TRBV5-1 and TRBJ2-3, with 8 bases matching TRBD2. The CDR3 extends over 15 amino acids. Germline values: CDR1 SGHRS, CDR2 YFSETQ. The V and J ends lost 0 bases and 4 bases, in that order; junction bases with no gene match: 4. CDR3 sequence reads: CASSLVGRAADTQYF. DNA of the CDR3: TGCGCCAGCAGCTTGGTCGGGAGGGCCGCAGATACGCAGTATTTT.

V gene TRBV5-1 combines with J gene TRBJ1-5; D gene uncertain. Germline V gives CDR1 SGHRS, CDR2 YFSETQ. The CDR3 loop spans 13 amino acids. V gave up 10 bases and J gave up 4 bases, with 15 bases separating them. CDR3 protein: CAGRFAWNQPQHF. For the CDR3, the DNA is TGCGCCGGTAGGTTTGCGTGGAATCAGCCCCAGCATTTT.

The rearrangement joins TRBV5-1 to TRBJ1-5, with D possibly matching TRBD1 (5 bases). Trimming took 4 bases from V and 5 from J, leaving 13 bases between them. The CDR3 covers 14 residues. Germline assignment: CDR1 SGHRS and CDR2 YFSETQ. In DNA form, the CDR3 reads TGCGCCAGCAGCGCCGACAGTCCTGATCAGCCCCAGCATTTT. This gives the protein CASSADSPDQPQHF. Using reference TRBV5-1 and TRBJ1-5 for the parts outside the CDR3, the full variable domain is KAGVTQTPRYLIKTRGQQVTLSCSPISGHRSVSWYQQTPGQGLQFLFEYFSETQRNKGNFPGRFSGRQFSNSRSEMNVSTLELGDSALYLCASSADSPDQPQHFGDGTRLSIL.